The T cell receptor (beta chain) described here comes from a study of molecular identifiers for immune sequencing clone quantification. For the study at large: In the replicates, RNA derived from roughly 20,000 or 100,000 naive CD8 cells was divided into five parts, and four were sequenced. Study outcomes and limitations: Beyond 20 RNA copies, clones held over 99% of effector molecules, compared with under 1% in naive cells. Among about a million naive cells, spiked Jurkat TCR RNA from a single cell was reportedly detectable.

The germline CDR1 and CDR2 sequences are SGHDN and FVKESK. V lost 5 bases to trimming and J lost 7 bases; unmatched junction nucleotides: 8. The CDR3 is made up of 16 amino acids. TCRdb re-called the PCR reads through MiXCR, storing one row per CDR3 protein. This table has approximately 680,000 distinct CDR3 sequences, less than 30% appearing once. The naive CD8 libraries originated from between 20,000 and 1,000,000 sorted cells and drew on 10%, 30% or 50% RNA. About this clonotype itself: The antigen remains unidentified.

The rearrangement links TRBV14 to TRBJ2-2; TRBD1 matches 12 bases. This TCR was recovered from a human donor in good health. Some libraries in this study had Jurkat cell RNA spiked in. The material sequenced was naive CD8+ T cells from blood, with Jurkat cell RNA spiked in. As to subset: FACS-sorted CD8+CD4-CCR7+CD45RA+ naive T cells. DNA for the CDR3: TGTGCCAGCAGCTCGCCCCGGGACAGGGGGCGCGGGGAGCTGTTTTTT. It codes for CASSSPRDRGRGELFF.